These 8 T cell receptor beta chains share one sample of origin, sequenced in a study of cytomegalovirus exposure and HLA in healthy donors. PCR amplification relied on 60 Vbeta primers (plus 13 Jbeta primers). TCRdb's table, derived via immunoSEQ multiplex PCR, lists solely in-frame clones and lacks some. Of around 150,000 clones listed, 60% to 80% were seen once; the top ten hold about 8%. Material: PBMCs. Receptors were obtained from a woman in her thirties or forties in good health and CMV-seropositive.

In DNA, the CDR3 is TGTGCCAGCAGCTTTTCAGGGGACAATGAGCAGTTCTTC. Its translation is CASSFSGDNEQFF. V usage is TRBV7-6 and J usage is TRBJ2-1; the D gene is possibly TRBD1 (6 bases). The CDR3 is 13 amino acids. The germline V gene encodes CDR1 SGHVS and CDR2 FNYEAQ. V gave up 3 bases and J gave up 5 bases, with 8 bases separating them.

The chain couples TRBV2 to TRBJ1-2; D unresolved. This CDR3 is 13 amino acids long. The germline V gene has CDR1 SNHLY and CDR2 FYNNEI. V was shortened by 8 bases and J by 1 base, with 11 bases between the two germline ends. The CDR3: CASRPGINYGYTF. In DNA, the CDR3 is TGTGCCAGCCGCCCCGGGATTAACTATGGCTACACCTTC. The full variable domain, rest sourced from reference TRBV2 and TRBJ1-2, is EPEVTQTPSHQVTQMGQEVILRCVPISNHLYFYWYRQILGQKVEFLVSFYNNEISEKSEIFDDQFSVERPDGSNFTLKIRSTKLEDSAMYFCASRPGINYGYTFGSGTRLTVV.

A remark on this clone: The same CDR3 arises from other DNA sequences in this sample as well. This chain connects TRBV11-3 to TRBJ2-7, with TRBD2 as a possible D gene (6 bases). Trimming took 5 bases from V and 6 from J, leaving 14 bases between them. This CDR3 comprises 13 residues. CDR1 and CDR2 (germline): SGHNT, YENEEA. The CDR3 sequence: CASSPGELGEQYF. CDR3 bases: TGTGCCAGCAGCCCGGGGGAGTTGGGCGAGCAGTACTTC.

V gene TRBV18 combines with J gene TRBJ1-2; maybe TRBD1 (5 bases). The germline CDR1 and CDR2 sequences are KGHSH and LQKENI. The germline V and J ends were trimmed by 3 bases and 8 bases, with 16 bases remaining between them. The CDR3 runs to 14 residues. This chain's CDR3 is CASSPDGAQRGYTF. For the CDR3, the DNA is TGTGCCAGCTCACCTGATGGGGCCCAAAGGGGCTACACCTTC.

This chain connects TRBV7-8 to TRBJ2-1; 12 nucleotides line up with TRBD2. V trimming: 0 bases; J trimming: 11 bases; junction bases outside the gene matches: 8. This CDR3 is built from 16 residues. Germline V gives CDR1 SGHVS, CDR2 FQNEAQ. The CDR3 reads CASSLAQGLAGYQQFF. The CDR3 bases are TGTGCCAGCAGCTTAGCGCAAGGACTAGCGGGATACCAGCAGTTCTTC.

The J gene is TRBJ2-6, the V gene TRBV7-2; 7 nucleotides align to TRBD1. The junction had 14 bases not matched to a gene; V was cut back by 5 bases and J by 1 base. The CDR3 loop spans 19 amino acids. Germline-derived CDR1 and CDR2 are SGHTA and FQGNSA. CDR3 sequence (DNA): TGTGCCAGCAGCGCCCGCTACAGGGGTGCGCCGTCTGGGGCCAACGTCCTGACTTTC. It encodes CASSARYRGAPSGANVLTF.

CDR3 amino acids: CASSVRQSSYLEAFF. CDR3 DNA sequence: TGTGCCAGCAGTGTTAGACAGAGTAGCTACCTTGAAGCTTTCTTT. The genes are TRBV28 and TRBJ1-1; weak D call: TRBD1 (5 bases). CDR1 is MDHEN and CDR2 is SYDVKM in the germline V gene. Trimming stripped 5 bases from V and 7 bases from J, with 20 bases between. This CDR3 region has 15 residues.

This clone has just one count. V is TRBV5-6 and J is TRBJ1-5; 12 nucleotides agree with TRBD1. Germline V gives CDR1 SGHDT, CDR2 YYEEEE. This CDR3 has 16 residues. V lost 0 bases to trimming and J lost 7 bases; unmatched junction nucleotides: 5. CDR3 nucleotides: TGTGCCAGCAGCTTGGCGGGACAGGGGGCAGGACAGCCCCAGCATTTT. Protein product: CASSLAGQGAGQPQHF. The full variable domain, completed using reference TRBV5-6 and TRBJ1-5, is DAGVTQSPTHLIKTRGQQVTLRCSPKSGHDTVSWYQQALGQGPQFIFQYYEEEERQRGNFPDRFSGHQFPNYSSELNVNALLLGDSALYLCASSLAGQGAGQPQHFGDGTRLSIL.